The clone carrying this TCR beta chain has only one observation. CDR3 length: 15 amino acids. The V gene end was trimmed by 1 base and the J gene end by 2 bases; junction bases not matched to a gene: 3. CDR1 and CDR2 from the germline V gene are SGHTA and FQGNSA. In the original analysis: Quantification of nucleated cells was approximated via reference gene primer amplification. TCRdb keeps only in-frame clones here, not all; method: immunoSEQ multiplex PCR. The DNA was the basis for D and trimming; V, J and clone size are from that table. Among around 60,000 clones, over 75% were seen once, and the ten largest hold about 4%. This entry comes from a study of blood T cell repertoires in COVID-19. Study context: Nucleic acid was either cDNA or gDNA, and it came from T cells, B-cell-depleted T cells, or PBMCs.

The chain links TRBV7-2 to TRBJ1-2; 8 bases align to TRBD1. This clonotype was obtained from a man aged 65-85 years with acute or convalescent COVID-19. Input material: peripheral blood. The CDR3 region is CASSLGQGRNYGYTF. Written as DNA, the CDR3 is TGTGCCAGCAGCTTAGGACAGGGGCGAAACTATGGCTACACCTTC.